This T cell receptor beta chain was captured by sequencing in a study of cytomegalovirus exposure and HLA in healthy donors. There are 12 residues in the CDR3. Per the germline V gene, CDR1 is GTSNPN and CDR2 is SVGIG (reference sequence). Trimming removed 1 base at V and 5 bases at J, with 5 bases between. Study observations and caveats: Published work reported that the classifier diagnosed cytomegalovirus status with high specificity and sensitivity.

A remark on this clone: Its cognate antigen is unknown.

The PCR used 60 Vbeta and 13 Jbeta primers. Libraries were prepared by immunoSEQ multiplex PCR; TCRdb keeps only in-frame clonotypes and omits some of them. Of approximately 100,000 clones in the sample, about a tenth were seen once. V and J are TRBV30 and TRBJ1-4; D call uncertain. Sequenced material: PBMCs. The TCR comes from a man aged 50-59 years in good health and CMV-seropositive. The CDR3 coding sequence is TGTGCCTGGAGTGCCAGGAATGAAAAACTGTTTTTT. Its translation: CAWSARNEKLFF.